Reported below is one T cell receptor (beta chain). This record belongs to a study of cytomegalovirus exposure and HLA in healthy donors. The CDR3 is 15 residues long. CDR1 SGHDT and CDR2 YYEEEE come from the germline V gene. V was pared by 0 bases and J by 1 base, with 11 bases between. 13 Jbeta primers and 60 Vbeta primers were used for the PCR. The method was immunoSEQ multiplex PCR; TCRdb's version includes in-frame clones alone and lacks a portion of them. This table holds 95,000 to 150,000 clones, approximately 75% found once. The chain combines TRBV5-6 with TRBJ2-7; possibly TRBD2 for D (5 bases). The sequenced material came from PBMCs. The receptor was isolated from a man aged 25-45 years in good health and CMV-seronegative. The CDR3 nucleotides are TGTGCCAGCAGCTTGGCGGGATCGGGGTCCTACGAGCAGTACTTC. Its protein product is CASSLAGSGSYEQYF. Full variable domain (missing parts from reference TRBV5-6 and TRBJ2-7): DAGVTQSPTHLIKTRGQQVTLRCSPKSGHDTVSWYQQALGQGPQFIFQYYEEEERQRGNFPDRFSGHQFPNYSSELNVNALLLGDSALYLCASSLAGSGSYEQYFGPGTRLTVT.